This T cell receptor beta chain was found in a study of T-cell memory formation after mild COVID-19. MiXCR was run by TCRdb on the 5' RACE reads, yielding one entry per CDR3 protein. In the table there are more than 200,000 distinct CDR3 sequences, about 17% of which are singletons. CDR3 length equals 14 residues. Trimming left V 2 bases short and J 5 bases short, with 13 bases between. The germline gives CDR1 SGHRS, CDR2 YFSETQ. Study findings and constraints: There was no confirmation that second-wave clones peaking on day 37 were SARS-CoV-2 specific. Of the contracting clones, CD4+ ones lay mainly in CM and EM, and CD8+ ones in EMRA.

This clonotype was counted only a few times. The target antigen is unknown. The TCR sequence derives from a man between 18 and 35 years old who had mild COVID-19 (a few samples of this study predate the infection). Cell type and time point are not known. The specimen was PBMCs or a T cell subset sorted from them (not recorded which). V and J are TRBV5-1 and TRBJ2-5; D perhaps matches TRBD1 (6 bases). The CDR3 protein is CASSLPQGSETQYF. In nucleotides, the CDR3 is TGCGCCAGCAGCTTACCACAGGGTTCCGAGACCCAGTACTTC. Full variable domain (missing parts from reference TRBV5-1 and TRBJ2-5): KAGVTQTPRYLIKTRGQQVTLSCSPISGHRSVSWYQQTPGQGLQFLFEYFSETQRNKGNFPGRFSGRQFSNSRSEMNVSTLELGDSALYLCASSLPQGSETQYFGPGTRLLVL.